This TCR beta chain was identified in a study of CD8 T cells in Susac syndrome. Reverse transcription of roughly 0.5 to 1 ug RNA was carried out with random hexamers. In TCRdb, the immunoSEQ multiplex PCR reads were re-called with MiXCR into one record per CDR3 protein. The table has around 190,000 distinct CDR3 sequences, approximately 94% seen once. The CDR3 consists of 11 residues. Trimming pared 8 bases from V and 8 bases from J, leaving 10 bases between. Per germline, CDR1 ENHRY and CDR2 SYGVKD. This clonotype originated in a human donor in good health. The sequenced material came from CD4+ T cells from PBMCs. V usage is TRBV10-3 and J usage is TRBJ2-1, with a tentative D call TRBD1 (6 bases). The CDR3, as DNA: TGTGCCATCCAACAGGGCGATGAGCAGTTCTTC. It specifies CAIQQGDEQFF.